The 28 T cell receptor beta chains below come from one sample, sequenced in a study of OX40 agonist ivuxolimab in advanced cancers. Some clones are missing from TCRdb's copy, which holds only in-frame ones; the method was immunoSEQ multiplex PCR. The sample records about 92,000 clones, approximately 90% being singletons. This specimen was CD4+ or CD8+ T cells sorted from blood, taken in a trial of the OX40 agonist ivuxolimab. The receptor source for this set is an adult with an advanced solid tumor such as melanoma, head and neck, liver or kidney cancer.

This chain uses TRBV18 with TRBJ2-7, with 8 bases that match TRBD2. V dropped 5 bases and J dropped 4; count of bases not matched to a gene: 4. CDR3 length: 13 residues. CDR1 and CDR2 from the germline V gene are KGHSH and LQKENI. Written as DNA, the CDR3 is TGTGCCAGCTCATCCACGGGAGGGTACGAGCAGTACTTC. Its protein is CASSSTGGYEQYF.

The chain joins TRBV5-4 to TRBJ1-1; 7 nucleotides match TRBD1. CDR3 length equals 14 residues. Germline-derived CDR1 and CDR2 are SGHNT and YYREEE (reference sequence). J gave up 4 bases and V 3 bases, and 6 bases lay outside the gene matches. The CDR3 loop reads CASSYWDRFTEAFF. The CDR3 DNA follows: TGTGCCAGCAGCTATTGGGACAGATTCACTGAAGCTTTCTTT. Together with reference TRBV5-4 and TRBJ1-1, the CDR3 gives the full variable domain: ETGVTQSPTHLIKTRGQQVTLRCSSQSGHNTVSWYQQALGQGPQFIFQYYREEENGRGNFPPRFSGLQFPNYSSELNVNALELDDSALYLCASSYWDRFTEAFFGQGTRLTVV.

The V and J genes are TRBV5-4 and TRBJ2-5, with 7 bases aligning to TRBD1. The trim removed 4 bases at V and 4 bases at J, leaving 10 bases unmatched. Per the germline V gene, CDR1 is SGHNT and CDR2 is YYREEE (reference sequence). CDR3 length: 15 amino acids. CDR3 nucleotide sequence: TGTGCCAGCAGCCGCGATGCTGGACAGGTAGAGACCCAGTACTTC. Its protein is CASSRDAGQVETQYF.

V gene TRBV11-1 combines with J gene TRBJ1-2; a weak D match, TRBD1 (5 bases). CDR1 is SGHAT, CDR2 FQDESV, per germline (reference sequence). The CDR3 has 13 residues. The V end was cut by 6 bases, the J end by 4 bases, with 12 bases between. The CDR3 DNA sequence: TGTGCCAGCAGTCGAGGGACTCCCTATGGCTACACCTTC. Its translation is CASSRGTPYGYTF.

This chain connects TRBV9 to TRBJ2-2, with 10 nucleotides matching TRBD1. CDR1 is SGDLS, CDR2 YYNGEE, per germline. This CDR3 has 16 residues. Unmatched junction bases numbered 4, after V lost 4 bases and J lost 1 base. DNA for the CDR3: TGTGCCAGCAGCCACGACAGGGGGCGGAACACCGGGGAGCTGTTTTTT. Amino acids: CASSHDRGRNTGELFF.

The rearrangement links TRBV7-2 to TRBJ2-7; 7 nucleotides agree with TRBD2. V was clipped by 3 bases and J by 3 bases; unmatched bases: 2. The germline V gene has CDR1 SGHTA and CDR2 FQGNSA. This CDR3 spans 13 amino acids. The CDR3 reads CASSFLADYEQYF. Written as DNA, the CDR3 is TGTGCCAGCAGCTTCCTAGCGGACTACGAGCAGTACTTC.

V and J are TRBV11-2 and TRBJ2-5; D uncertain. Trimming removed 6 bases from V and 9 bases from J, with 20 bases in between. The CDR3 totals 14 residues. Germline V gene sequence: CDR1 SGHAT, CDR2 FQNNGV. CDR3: CASSERPTGSAQYF. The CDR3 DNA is TGTGCCAGCAGTGAACGGCCCACGGGCTCGGCCCAGTACTTC.

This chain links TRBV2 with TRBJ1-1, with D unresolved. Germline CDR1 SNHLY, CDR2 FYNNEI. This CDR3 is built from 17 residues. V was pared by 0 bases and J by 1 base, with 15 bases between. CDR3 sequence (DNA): TGTGCCAGCAGTGAAGCGCTTTGGCCAGAAGGGAACACTGAAGCTTTCTTT. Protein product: CASSEALWPEGNTEAFF.

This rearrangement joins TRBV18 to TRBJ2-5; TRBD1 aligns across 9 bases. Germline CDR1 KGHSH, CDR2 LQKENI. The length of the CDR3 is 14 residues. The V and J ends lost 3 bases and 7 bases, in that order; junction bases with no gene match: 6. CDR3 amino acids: CASSPDRGAGTQYF. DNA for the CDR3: TGTGCCAGCTCACCGGACAGGGGAGCCGGGACCCAGTACTTC. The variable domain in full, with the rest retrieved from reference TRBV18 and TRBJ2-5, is NAGVMQNPRHLVRRRGQEARLRCSPMKGHSHVYWYRQLPEEGLKFMVYLQKENIIDESGMPKERFSAEFPKEGPSILRIQQVVRGDSAAYFCASSPDRGAGTQYFGPGTRLLVL.

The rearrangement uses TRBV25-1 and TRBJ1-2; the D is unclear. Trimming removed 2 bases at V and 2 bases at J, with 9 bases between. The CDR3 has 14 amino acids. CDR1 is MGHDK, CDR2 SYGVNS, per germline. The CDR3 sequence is CASSEPGSNYGYTF. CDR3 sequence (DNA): TGTGCCAGCAGTGAACCCGGGAGCAACTATGGCTACACCTTC.

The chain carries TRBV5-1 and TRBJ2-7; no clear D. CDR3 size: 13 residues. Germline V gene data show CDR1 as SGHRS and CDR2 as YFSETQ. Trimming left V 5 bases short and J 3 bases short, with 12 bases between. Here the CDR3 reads CASRTGPRYEQYF. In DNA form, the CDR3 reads TGCGCCAGCAGGACGGGTCCCCGCTACGAGCAGTACTTC.

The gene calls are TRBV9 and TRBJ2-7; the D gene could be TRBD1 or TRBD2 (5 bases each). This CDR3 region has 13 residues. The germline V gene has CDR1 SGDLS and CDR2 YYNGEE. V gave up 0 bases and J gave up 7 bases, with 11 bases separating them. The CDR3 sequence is CASSVGGWGEQYF. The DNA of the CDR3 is TGTGCCAGCAGCGTAGGGGGATGGGGGGAGCAGTACTTC.

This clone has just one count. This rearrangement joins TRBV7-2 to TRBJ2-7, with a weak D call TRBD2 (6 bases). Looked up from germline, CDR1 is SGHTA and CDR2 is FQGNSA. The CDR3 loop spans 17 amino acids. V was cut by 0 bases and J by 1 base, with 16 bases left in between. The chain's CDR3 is CASSLAGGPLGSYEQYF. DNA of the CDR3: TGTGCCAGCAGCTTAGCGGGAGGCCCCTTAGGTTCCTACGAGCAGTACTTC.

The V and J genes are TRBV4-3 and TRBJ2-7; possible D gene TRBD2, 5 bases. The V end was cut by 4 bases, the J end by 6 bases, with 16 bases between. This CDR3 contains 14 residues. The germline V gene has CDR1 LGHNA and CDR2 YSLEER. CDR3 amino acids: CASSREPLRSEQYF. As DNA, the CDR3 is TGCGCCAGCAGCCGGGAGCCACTTCGGTCCGAGCAGTACTTC.

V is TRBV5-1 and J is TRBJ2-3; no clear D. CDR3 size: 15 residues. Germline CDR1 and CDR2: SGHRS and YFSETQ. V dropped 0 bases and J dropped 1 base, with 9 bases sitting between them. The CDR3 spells CASSLEARRTDTQYF. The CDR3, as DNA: TGCGCCAGCAGCTTGGAAGCTAGGCGCACAGATACGCAGTATTTT.

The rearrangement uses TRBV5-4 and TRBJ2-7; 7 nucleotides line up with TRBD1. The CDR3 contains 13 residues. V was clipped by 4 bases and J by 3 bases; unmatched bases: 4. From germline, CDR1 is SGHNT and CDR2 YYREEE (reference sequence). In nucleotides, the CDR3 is TGTGCCAGCAGCCGGACAGGAGACTACGAGCAGTACTTC. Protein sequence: CASSRTGDYEQYF.

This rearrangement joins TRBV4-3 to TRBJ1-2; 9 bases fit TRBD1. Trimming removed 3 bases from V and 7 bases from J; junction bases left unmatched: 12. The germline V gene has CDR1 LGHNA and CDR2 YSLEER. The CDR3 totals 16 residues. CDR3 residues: CASSHRPLTGGSGYTF. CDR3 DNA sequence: TGCGCCAGCAGCCACCGGCCTTTGACAGGGGGTAGTGGCTACACCTTC.

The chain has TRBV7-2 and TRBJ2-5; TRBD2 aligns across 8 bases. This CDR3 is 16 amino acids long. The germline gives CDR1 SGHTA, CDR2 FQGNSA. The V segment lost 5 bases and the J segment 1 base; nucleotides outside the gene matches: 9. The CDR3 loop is CASSPGGVRAQETQYF. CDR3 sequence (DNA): TGTGCCAGCAGCCCGGGGGGGGTACGGGCCCAAGAGACCCAGTACTTC.

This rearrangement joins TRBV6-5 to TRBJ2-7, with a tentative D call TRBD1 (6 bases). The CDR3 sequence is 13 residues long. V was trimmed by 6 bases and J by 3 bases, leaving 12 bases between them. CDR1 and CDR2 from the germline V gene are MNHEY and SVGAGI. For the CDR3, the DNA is TGTGCCAGCAGAAAACAGGGTATCTACGAGCAGTACTTC. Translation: CASRKQGIYEQYF.

In nucleotides, the CDR3 is TGTGCCAGCAGCTTGGTTTCAGCCAAAAACATTCAGTACTTC. Amino acids: CASSLVSAKNIQYF. The rearrangement uses TRBV5-6 and TRBJ2-4; D unresolved. Germline loops: CDR1 SGHDT, CDR2 YYEEEE. This CDR3 contains 14 residues. Trimming cost V 0 bases and J 0 bases, with 4 bases left between them.

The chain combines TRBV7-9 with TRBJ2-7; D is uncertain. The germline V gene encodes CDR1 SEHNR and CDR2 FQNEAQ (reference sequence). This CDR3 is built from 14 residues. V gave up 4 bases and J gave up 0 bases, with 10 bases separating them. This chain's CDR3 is CASSSLELSYEQYF. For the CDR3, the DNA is TGTGCCAGCAGCTCCCTGGAGCTCTCCTACGAGCAGTACTTC.

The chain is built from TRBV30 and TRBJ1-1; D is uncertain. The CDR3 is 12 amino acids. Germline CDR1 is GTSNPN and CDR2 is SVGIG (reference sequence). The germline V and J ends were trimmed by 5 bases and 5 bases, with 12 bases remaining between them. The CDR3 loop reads CAWYNRATEAFF. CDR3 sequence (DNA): TGTGCCTGGTATAACAGAGCTACTGAAGCTTTCTTT.

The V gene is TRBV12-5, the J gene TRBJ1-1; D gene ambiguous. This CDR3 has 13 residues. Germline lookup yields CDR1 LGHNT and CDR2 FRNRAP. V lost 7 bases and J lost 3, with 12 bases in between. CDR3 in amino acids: CASARDLHTEAFF. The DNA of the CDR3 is TGTGCTAGTGCCCGGGATTTACACACTGAAGCTTTCTTT.

The CDR3 DNA reads as TGTGCCAGCAGTTACCAGGGGAAGCAGTTCTTC. Its protein product is CASSYQGKQFF. The chain joins TRBV6-5 to TRBJ2-1; maybe TRBD1 (6 bases). Per the germline V gene, CDR1 is MNHEY and CDR2 is SVGAGI. V lost 2 bases, J lost 11 bases, and 7 bases lay in between. CDR3 length: 11 amino acids.

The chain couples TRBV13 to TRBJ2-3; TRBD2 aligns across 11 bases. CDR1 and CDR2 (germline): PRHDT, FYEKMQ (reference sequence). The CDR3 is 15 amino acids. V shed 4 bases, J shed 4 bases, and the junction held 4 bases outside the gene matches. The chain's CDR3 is CASSSSSGRPDTQYF. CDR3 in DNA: TGTGCCAGCAGCTCATCTAGCGGGAGGCCAGATACGCAGTATTTT.

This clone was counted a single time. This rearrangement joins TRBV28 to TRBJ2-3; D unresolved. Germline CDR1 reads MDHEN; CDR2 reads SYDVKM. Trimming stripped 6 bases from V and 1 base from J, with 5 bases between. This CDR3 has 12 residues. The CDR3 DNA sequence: TGTGCCAGCAGCCGCCGCACAGATACGCAGTATTTT. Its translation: CASSRRTDTQYF.

The CDR3: CASSLAPAGGADTQYF. Written as DNA, the CDR3 is TGTGCCAGCAGCTTAGCGCCGGCGGGAGGGGCAGATACGCAGTATTTT. V is TRBV7-2 and J is TRBJ2-3; TRBD2 matches 9 bases. The CDR3 spans 16 residues. In germline, CDR1 is SGHTA, CDR2 FQGNSA. V shed 0 bases, J shed 4 bases, and the junction held 5 bases outside the gene matches. The full variable domain, rest sourced from reference TRBV7-2 and TRBJ2-3, is GAGVSQSPSNKVTEKGKDVELRCDPISGHTALYWYRQSLGQGLEFLIYFQGNSAPDKSGLPSDRFSAERTGGSVSTLTIQRTQQEDSAVYLCASSLAPAGGADTQYFGPGTRLTVL.

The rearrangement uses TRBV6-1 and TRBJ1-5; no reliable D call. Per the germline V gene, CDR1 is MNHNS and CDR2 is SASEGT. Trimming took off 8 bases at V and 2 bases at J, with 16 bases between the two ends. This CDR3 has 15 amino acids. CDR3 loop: CASCRTRYGNQPQHF. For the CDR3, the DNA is TGTGCCAGCTGCAGGACTCGGTATGGCAATCAGCCCCAGCATTTT.